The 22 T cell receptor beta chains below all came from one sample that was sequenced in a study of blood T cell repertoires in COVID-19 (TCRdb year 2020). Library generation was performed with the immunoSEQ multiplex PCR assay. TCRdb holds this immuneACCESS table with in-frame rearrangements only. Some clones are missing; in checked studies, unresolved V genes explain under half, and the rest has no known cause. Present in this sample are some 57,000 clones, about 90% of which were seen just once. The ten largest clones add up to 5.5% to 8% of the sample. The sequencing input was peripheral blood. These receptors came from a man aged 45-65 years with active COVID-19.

In DNA, the CDR3 is TGTGCCAGCAGTTCCCAGGGTGCGCAAAATGAAAAACTGTTTTTT. Protein sequence: CASSSQGAQNEKLFF. J is TRBJ1-4 and V is TRBV28; possibly TRBD1 for D (5 bases). CDR1 is MDHEN, CDR2 SYDVKM, per germline. CDR3 length: 15 amino acids. Deletions cut 4 bases from V and 5 bases from J, with 14 bases between.

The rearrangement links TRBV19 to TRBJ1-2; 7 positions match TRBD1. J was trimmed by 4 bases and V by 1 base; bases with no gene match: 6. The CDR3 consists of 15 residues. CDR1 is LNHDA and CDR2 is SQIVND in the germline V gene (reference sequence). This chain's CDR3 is CASSIAQGGFYGYTF. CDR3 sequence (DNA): TGTGCCAGTAGTATAGCCCAGGGGGGCTTCTATGGCTACACCTTC.

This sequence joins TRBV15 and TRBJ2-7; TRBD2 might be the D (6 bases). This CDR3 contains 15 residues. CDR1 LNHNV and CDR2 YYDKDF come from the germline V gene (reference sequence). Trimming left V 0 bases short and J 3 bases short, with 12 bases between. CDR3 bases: TGTGCCACCAGCAGAGATGGCGGGATGGTCTACGAGCAGTACTTC. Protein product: CATSRDGGMVYEQYF.

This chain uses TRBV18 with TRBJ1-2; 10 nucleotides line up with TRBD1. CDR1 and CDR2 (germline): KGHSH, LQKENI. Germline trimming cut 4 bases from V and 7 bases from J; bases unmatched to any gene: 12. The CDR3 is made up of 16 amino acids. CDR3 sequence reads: CASSRGDRGLDFGYTF. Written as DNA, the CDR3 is TGTGCCAGCTCACGTGGGGACAGGGGATTAGACTTTGGCTACACCTTC.

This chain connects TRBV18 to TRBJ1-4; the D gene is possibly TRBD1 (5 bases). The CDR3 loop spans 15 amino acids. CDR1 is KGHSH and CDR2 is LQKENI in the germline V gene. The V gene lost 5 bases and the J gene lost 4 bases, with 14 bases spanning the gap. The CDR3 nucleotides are TGTGCCAGCTCAGCTTTCCGGACAATTAATGAAAAACTGTTTTTT. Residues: CASSAFRTINEKLFF. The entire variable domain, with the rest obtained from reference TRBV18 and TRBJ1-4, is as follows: NAGVMQNPRHLVRRRGQEARLRCSPMKGHSHVYWYRQLPEEGLKFMVYLQKENIIDESGMPKERFSAEFPKEGPSILRIQQVVRGDSAAYFCASSAFRTINEKLFFGSGTQLSVL.

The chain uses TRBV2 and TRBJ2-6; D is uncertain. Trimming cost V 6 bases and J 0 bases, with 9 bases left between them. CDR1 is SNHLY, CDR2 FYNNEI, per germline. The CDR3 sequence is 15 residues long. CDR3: CASRLLSSGANVLTF. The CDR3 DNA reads TGTGCCAGCAGGCTTCTGAGCTCTGGGGCCAACGTCCTGACTTTC.

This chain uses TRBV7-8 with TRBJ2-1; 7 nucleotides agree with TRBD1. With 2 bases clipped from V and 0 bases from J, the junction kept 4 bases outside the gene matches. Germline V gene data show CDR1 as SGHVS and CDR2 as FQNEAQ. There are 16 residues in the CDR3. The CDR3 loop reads CASSLNRGSSYNEQFF. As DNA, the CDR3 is TGTGCCAGCAGCTTAAACAGGGGCTCCTCCTACAATGAGCAGTTCTTC.

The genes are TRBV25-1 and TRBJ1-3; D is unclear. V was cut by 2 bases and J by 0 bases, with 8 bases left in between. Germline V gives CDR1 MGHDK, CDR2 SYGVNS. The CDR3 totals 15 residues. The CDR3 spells CASSELASSGNTIYF. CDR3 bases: TGTGCCAGCAGTGAACTAGCCAGCTCTGGAAACACCATATATTTT.

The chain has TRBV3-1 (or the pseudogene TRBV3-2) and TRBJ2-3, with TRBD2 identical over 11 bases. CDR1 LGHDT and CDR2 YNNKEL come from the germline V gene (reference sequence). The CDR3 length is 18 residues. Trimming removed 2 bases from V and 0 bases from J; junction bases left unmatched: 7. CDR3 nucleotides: TGTGCCAGCAGCCAATTCTTAGCGGGAGGGTCTAGCACAGATACGCAGTATTTT. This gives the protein CASSQFLAGGSSTDTQYF.

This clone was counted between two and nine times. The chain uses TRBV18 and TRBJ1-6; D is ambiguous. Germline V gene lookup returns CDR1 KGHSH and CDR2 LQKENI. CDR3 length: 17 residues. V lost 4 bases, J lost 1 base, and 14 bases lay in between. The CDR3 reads CASSRSGIGSYNSPLHF. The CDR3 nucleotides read TGTGCCAGCTCACGATCCGGGATTGGTTCCTATAATTCACCCCTCCACTTT.

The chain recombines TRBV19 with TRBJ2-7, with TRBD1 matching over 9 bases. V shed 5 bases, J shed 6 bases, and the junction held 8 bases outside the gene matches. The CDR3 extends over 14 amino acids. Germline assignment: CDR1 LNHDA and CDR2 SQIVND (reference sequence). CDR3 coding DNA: TGTGCCAGTAGTTATACAGGGGGCGACGGCGAGCAGTACTTC. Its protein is CASSYTGGDGEQYF.

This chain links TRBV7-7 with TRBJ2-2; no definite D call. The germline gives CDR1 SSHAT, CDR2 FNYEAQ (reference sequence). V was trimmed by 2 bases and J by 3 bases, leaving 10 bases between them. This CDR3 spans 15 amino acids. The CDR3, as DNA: TGTGCCAGCAGCTTATCTGACACCTACACCGGGGAGCTGTTTTTT. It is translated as CASSLSDTYTGELFF.

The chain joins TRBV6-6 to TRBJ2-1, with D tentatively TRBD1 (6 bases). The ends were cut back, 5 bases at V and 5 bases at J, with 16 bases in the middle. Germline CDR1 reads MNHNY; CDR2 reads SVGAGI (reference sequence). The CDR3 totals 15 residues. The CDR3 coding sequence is TGTGCCAGCAGTGCCAGGGTGGGGGCCGACAATGAGCAGTTCTTC. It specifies CASSARVGADNEQFF.

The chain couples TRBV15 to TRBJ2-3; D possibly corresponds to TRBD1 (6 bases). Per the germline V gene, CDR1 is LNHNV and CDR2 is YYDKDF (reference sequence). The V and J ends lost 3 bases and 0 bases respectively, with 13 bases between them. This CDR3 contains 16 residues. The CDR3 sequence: CATSRTGTSSTDTQYF. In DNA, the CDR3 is TGTGCCACCAGCAGGACCGGGACATCTAGCACAGATACGCAGTATTTT.

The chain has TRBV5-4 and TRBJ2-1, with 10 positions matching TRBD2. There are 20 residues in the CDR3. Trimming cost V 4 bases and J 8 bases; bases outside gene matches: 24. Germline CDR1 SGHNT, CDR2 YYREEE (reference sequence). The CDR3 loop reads CASSTVWGLAGALGSDEQFF. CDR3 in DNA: TGTGCCAGCAGCACTGTGTGGGGGCTAGCGGGGGCCCTAGGTAGCGATGAGCAGTTCTTC.

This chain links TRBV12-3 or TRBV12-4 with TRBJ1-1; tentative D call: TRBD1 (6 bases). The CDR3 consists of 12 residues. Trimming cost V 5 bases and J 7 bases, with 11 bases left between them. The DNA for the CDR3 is TGTGCCAGCAGTAGAGGACAGCTTGAAGCTTTCTTT. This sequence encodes CASSRGQLEAFF.

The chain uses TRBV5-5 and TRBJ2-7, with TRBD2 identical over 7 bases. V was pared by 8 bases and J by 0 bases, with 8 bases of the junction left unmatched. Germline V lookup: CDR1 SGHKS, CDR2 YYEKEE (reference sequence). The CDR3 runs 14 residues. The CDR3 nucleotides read TGTGCCAGTACCCCGGGCGGGAGCTCCTACGAGCAGTACTTC. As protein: CASTPGGSSYEQYF.

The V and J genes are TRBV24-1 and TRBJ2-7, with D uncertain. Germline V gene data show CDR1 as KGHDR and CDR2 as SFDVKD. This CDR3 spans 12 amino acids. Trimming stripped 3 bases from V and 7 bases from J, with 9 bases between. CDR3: CATSDPGGEQYF. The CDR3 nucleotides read TGTGCCACCAGTGATCCAGGTGGAGAGCAGTACTTC.

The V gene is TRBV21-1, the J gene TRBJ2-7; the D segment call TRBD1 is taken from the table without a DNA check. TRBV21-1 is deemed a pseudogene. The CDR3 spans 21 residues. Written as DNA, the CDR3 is TGTGCCAGCAGCATCTGGGACGGGAGGAGGGGACAGGGGGGAAGGAAGAACGAGCAGTACTTC. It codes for CASSIWDGRRGQGGRKNEQYF.

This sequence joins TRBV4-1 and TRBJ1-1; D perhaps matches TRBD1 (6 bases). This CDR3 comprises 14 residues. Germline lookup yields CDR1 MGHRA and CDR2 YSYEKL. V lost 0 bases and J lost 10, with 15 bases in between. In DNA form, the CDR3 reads TGCGCCAGCAGCCAAGATAGACAGGCCCTGAGAGCTTTCTTT. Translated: CASSQDRQALRAFF.

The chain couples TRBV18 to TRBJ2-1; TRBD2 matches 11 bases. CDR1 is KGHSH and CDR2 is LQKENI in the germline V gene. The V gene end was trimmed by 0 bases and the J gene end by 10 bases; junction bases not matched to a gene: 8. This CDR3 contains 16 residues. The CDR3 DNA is TGTGCCAGCTCACCACCAGGACTAGCGGGCCGGGACGAGCAGTTCTTC. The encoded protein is CASSPPGLAGRDEQFF.

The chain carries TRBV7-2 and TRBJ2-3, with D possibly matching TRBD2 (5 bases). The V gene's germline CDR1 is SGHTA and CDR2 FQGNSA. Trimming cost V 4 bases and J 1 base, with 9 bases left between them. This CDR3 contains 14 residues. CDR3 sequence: CASSSWTGTDTQYF. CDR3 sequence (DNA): TGTGCCAGCAGCTCATGGACTGGCACAGATACGCAGTATTTT.